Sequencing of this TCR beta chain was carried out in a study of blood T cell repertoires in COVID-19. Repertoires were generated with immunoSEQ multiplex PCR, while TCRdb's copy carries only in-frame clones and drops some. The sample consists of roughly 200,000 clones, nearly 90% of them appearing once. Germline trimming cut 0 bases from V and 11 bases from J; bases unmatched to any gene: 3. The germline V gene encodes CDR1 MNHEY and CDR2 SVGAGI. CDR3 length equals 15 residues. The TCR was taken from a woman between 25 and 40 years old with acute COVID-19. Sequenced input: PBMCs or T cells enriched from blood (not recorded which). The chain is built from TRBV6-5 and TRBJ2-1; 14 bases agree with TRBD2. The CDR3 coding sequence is TGTGCCAGCAGTTACTCCGGACTAGCGGGGGGCCAGCAGTTCTTC. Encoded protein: CASSYSGLAGGQQFF.